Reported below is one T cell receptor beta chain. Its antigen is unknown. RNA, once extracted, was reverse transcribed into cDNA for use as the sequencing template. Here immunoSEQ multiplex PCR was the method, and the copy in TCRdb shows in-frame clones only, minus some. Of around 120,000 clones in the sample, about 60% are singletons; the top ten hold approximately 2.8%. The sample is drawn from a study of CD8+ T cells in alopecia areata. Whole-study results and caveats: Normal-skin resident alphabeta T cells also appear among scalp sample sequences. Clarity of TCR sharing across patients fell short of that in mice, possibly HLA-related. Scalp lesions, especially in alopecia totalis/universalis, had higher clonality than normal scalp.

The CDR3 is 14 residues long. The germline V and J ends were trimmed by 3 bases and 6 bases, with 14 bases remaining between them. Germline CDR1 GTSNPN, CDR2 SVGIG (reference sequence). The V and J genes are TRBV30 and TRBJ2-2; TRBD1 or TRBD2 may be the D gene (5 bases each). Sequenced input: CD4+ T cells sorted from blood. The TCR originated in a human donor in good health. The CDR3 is CAWRHTGGAGELFF. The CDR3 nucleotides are TGTGCCTGGAGGCATACTGGGGGTGCCGGGGAGCTGTTTTTT.